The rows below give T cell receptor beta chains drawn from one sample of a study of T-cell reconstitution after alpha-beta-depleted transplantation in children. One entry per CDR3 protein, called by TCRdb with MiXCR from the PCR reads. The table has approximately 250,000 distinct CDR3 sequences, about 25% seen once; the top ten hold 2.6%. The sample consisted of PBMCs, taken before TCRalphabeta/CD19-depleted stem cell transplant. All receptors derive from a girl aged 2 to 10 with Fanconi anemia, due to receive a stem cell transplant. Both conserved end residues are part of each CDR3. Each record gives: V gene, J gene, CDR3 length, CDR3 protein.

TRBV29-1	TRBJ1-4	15	CSVRLGGGEREKLFF
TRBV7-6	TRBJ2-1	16	CASSFAGTATIDEQFF
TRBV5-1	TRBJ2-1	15	CASSLELRGIAEQFF
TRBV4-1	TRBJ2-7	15	CASSQQRAPPYEQYF
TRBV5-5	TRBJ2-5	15	CASSSSRPHLETQYF
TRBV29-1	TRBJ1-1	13	CSVEQGAHTEAFF
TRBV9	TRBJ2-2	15	CASSLGPRRVGELFF
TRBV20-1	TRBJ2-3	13	CSADGQGWDTQYF
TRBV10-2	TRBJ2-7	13	CASTEKHTYEQYF
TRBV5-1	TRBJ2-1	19	CASSPLGSGGPTSYNEQFF
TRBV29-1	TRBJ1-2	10	CSVHQGGYTF
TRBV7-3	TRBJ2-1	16	CASSPSLGGPWDEQFF
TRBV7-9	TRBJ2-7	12	CASSLGPHEQYF
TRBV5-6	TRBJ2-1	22	CASSLGIPGLAGGPEVYNEQFF
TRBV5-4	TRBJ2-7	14	CASSFQGSGYEQYF
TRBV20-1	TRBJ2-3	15	CSARVVGGGGDTQYF
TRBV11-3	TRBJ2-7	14	CASSLGRTYYEQYF
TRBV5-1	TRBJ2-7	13	CASSLTNSYEQYF
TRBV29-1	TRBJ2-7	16	CSVVLLAARAAYEQYF
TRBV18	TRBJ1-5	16	CASSPLAGVTGQPQHF
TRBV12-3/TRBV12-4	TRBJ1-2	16	CASSSVGGKFRYGYTF
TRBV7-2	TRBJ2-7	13	CASSLAESYEQYF
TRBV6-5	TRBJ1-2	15	CASSYSTRLFYGYTF
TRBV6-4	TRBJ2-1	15	CASSPGLAGDDEQFF
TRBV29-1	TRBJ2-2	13	CSVAQPNTGELFF
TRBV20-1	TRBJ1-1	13	CSAEGEDRTEAFF
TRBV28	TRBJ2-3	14	CAHQGLAVTDTQYF
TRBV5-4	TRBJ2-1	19	CASSLQLAGVQWGVNEQFF
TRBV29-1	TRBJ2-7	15	CSVVDVTLRTYEQYF
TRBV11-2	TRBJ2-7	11	CASSERLEQYF
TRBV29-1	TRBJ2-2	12	CSVVLGEQELFF
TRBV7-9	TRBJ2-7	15	CASSLRFGRYYEQYF
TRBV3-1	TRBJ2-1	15	CASSQVFTGFNEQFF
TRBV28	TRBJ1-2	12	CASTADRLEYTF
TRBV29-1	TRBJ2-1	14	CSVRGRGPYNEQFF
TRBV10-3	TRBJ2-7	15	CAISESQGQGYEQYF
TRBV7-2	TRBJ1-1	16	CASSYMDIVMNTEAFF
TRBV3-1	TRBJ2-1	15	CASSQNVGTYNEQFF
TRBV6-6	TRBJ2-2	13	CASSYEATGELFF
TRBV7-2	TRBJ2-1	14	CASSQYRLDNEQFF
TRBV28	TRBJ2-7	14	CASSFGTSGEEQYF